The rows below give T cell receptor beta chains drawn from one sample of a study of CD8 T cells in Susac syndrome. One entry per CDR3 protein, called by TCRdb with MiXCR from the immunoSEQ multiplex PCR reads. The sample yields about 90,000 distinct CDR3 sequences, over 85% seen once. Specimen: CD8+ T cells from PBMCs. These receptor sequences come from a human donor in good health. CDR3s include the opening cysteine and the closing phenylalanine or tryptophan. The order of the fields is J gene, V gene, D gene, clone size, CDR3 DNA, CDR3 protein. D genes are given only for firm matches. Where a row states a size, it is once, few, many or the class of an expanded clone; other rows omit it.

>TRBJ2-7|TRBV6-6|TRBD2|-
TGTGCCAGCAGCCCCCCGGGACTAGCGGCCGAGCAGTACTTC
CASSPPGLAAEQYF
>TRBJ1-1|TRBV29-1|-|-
TGCAGCGTTGGGGGCGGGGAAATGAACACTGAAGCTTTCTTT
CSVGGGEMNTEAFF
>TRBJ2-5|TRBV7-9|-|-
TGTGCCAGCAGCTCCCCGGGAGACGGGACCCAGTACTTC
CASSSPGDGTQYF
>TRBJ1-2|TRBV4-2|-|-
TGTGCCGGCAGCCAAGACATTACCAGCGGGAGCTATGGCTACACCTTC
CAGSQDITSGSYGYTF
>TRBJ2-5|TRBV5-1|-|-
TGCGCCAGCAGCCAAGCCATCCAAGAGACCCAGTACTTC
CASSQAIQETQYF
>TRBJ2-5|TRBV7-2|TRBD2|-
TGTGCCAGCAGCACTAGCGGGGTCCAAGAGACCCAGTACTTC
CASSTSGVQETQYF
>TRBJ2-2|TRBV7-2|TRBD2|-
TGTGCCAGCAGCCTCCTAGCGGGGGGGCCAGACGGGGAGCTGTTTTTT
CASSLLAGGPDGELFF
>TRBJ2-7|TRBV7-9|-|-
TGTGCCAGCAGCTTAGTAGGAGACAAACGATTC
CASSLVGDKRF
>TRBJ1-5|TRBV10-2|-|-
TGCGCCAGCCGTGATCCAGGTAGCAATCAGCCCCAGCATTTT
CASRDPGSNQPQHF
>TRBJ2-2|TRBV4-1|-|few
TGCGCCAGCAGCCAAGATATGGGACCCGGGGAGCTGTTTTTT
CASSQDMGPGELFF
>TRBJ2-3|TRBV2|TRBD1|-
TGTGCCAGCAGAGGTCCCGGGACAGGGGCCGGCACAGATACGCAGTATTTT
CASRGPGTGAGTDTQYF
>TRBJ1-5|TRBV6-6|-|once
TGTGCCAGCAGTTACGGGGAGAGTCAGCCCCAGCATTTT
CASSYGESQPQHF
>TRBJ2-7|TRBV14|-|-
TGTGCCAGCAGCCCACTCGGGGGCGGTTTCTACGAGCAGTACTTC
CASSPLGGGFYEQYF
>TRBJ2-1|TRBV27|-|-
TGTGCCAGCAGTTTAACACCCGGGGGAAGCGGTGAGCAGTTCTTC
CASSLTPGGSGEQFF
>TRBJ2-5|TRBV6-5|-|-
TGTGCCAGCAGTTACGCCCGACCGGGACGCCAAGAGACCCAGTACTTC
CASSYARPGRQETQYF
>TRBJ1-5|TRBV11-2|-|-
TGTGCCAGCAGCTTAGCCCATAGCAATCAGCCCCAGCATTTT
CASSLAHSNQPQHF
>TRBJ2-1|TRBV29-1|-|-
TGCAGCGCCAACCCGGGTACTCCTGAGCAGTTCTTC
CSANPGTPEQFF
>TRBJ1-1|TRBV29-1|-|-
TGCAGCTTGCCAGGAGGGGGGGCGAGCGGTGAAGCTTTCTTT
CSLPGGGASGEAFF
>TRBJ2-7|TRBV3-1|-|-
TGTGCCAGCAGCCAAGTACCCGACATGGGGTACGAGCAGTACTTC
CASSQVPDMGYEQYF
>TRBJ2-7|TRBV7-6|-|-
TGTGCCAGCAGCCAAATCCGGACACGGGCCTACGAGCAGTACTTC
CASSQIRTRAYEQYF
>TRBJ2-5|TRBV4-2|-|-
TGTGCCAGCAGCCAAGATATAAGCAGCCTAGAGACCCAGTACTTC
CASSQDISSLETQYF
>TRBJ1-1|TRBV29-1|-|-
TGCAGCGTTGAAGGGGCGCGGAACACTGAAGCTTTCTTT
CSVEGARNTEAFF
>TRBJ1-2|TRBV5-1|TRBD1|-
TGCGCCAGCAGCGCCATGACAGGGCTCCCTGGCGGCTACACCTTC
CASSAMTGLPGGYTF
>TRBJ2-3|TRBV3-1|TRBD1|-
TGTGCCACTGGACAGGGGGCTGATGCGCAGTATTTT
CATGQGADAQYF
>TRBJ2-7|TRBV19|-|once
TGTGCCAGTAGTATTGGGCAGATCCACTACGAGCAGTACTTC
CASSIGQIHYEQYF
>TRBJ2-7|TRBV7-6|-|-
TGTGCCAGCAGCCTCAGGGTCGGGCGTGAGCAGTACTTC
CASSLRVGREQYF
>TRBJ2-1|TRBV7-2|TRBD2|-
TGTGCCAGCAGCTTAGGGGCTAGCGGGGAATTGCTCCTTGGCAATGAGCAGTTCTTC
CASSLGASGELLLGNEQFF